This TCR beta chain was profiled in a study of Ad26.COV2.S vaccination and SARS-CoV-2 variants (dated by TCRdb to the early 2020s). Turning to the overall study: Donors in the vaccine arm were drawn from COV1001, a phase I-IIa trial of Ad26.COV2.S in healthy adults that was multicentre, randomized, double-blind and placebo-controlled. Dosing of Ad26.COV2.S was intramuscular, at either 5x10^10 or 1x10^11 viral particles, delivered as one shot or as two shots spaced 56 days apart. TCRbeta repertoire sequencing served as the tool for gauging how specific and how broad the SARS-CoV-2-reactive T cell receptors were following Ad26.COV2.S vaccination. A total of 32 samples were included in the TCR-sequenced set, comprising around 19 Ad26.COV2.S vaccine recipients, 5 placebo recipients and 8 SARS-CoV-2 convalescent individuals. Trial participants were randomized into five groups of five, in which low-dose or high-dose Ad26.COV2.S was given once or twice, or placebo was given on both occasions. Investigators remained blinded to trial group allocation during experiments and outcome assessment. Overall results and qualifications from the work: Compared with placebo recipients, Ad26.COV2.S recipients showed higher spike-specific TCR breadth (P = 0.0014). Substantial breadth of spike-specific CD8+ and CD4+ T cell responses was reported after vaccination. The study lacked the statistical power to compare responses across vaccine doses or regimens. It was noted by the authors that total T cell responses may have been underestimated by the TCR breadth and depth analyses. Vaccine and placebo recipients had comparable non-spike TCR breadth, which fits with the vaccine containing only spike.

The CDR3 goes from the cysteine to the phenylalanine over 15 residues. Only CDR3 DNA remains: 45 bases, in frame from the first base. Trimming removed 0 bases from V and 8 bases from J, leaving 14 bases between the germline ends. The germline V gene provides CDR1 SGHTA and CDR2 FQGNSA. A remark on this clone: The antigen it binds to is not known. No clone much larger than this one lies a single base away; base qualities are absent.

TCRbeta CDR3 regions were sequenced with the immunoSEQ Assay. After extraction, genomic DNA underwent amplification by bias-controlled multiplex PCR, followed by high-throughput sequencing. The study's processing was this. To quantify the absolute abundance of every unique TCRbeta CDR3 region, sequences were collapsed and filtered. T cell fraction was estimated by normalizing TCRbeta template counts to usable DNA, which was measured by amplifying reference genes present in all nucleated cells. Repertoire TCRs were annotated as SARS-CoV-2-specific by exact matching of V gene, CDR3 amino acid sequence and J gene to a known reactive TCR set. MIRA supplied the reference SARS-CoV-2 TCR set, which was filtered for enrichment in COVID-19-positive ImmuneCODE repertoires so that public or cross-reactive TCRs were removed. Drawing on the MIRA antigens, annotated TCRs were analysed further at the level of specific ORF or position within ORF. Breadth was defined as annotated unique rearrangements over total unique productive rearrangements; depth was the summed frequency of those rearrangements. Two-sided Wilcoxon rank-sum tests were used to compare TCR breadth between groups. Imported from immuneACCESS, the table was reduced by TCRdb to in-frame sequences with V and J called. These copies leave out some clones; in studies compared against another copy, an unresolved V gene accounts for under half, and the cause of the remainder is not known. V and J calls and clone size are those listed in that table; D and trimming were worked out from the DNA. The sample table contains under 500,000 clones; only one count was recorded for approximately 92% of them. About 1.7% of the sample is taken by the ten largest.

The treatment or condition label here, explained by the study, means: over 15 received Ad26.COV2.S at low or high dose, single or two shots; 5 received placebo; per-sample allocation not given. Repertoires of vaccine and placebo recipients were sequenced from samples collected on day 63 after the first injection. Between 29 July and 7 August 2020, Cohort 1b enrolled fewer than 30 adults aged 18-55 years at one site in Boston, USA. As a vaccine, Ad26.COV2.S was a replication-incompetent adenovirus type 26 vector that expressed a prefusion-stabilized SARS-CoV-2 spike protein derived from the original Wuhan strain.

The receptor chain draws on TRBV7-2 and TRBJ2-1; perhaps TRBD2 is the D gene, with 6 bases matching. This specimen was peripheral blood, taken in a trial of Ad26.COV2.S vaccine versus placebo. The clonotype originates from a person between 18 and 60 years old who received the Ad26.COV2.S COVID-19 vaccine or a placebo. The base sequence is TGTGCCAGCAGCTTAGCGGGGGGATTAATGGATGAGCAGTTCTTC. This translates into CASSLAGGLMDEQFF.